The sequence of this TCR beta chain was determined in a study of blood T cells in healthy people across ages. After removal of 5 bases from V and 1 base from J, the junction contained 14 bases not matched to a gene. The CDR3 length is 18 residues. Germline-derived CDR1 and CDR2 are MNHEY and SMNVEV (reference sequence). Roughly 10 milliliters was the volume of peripheral blood drawn from each donor. A second PCR, run for about 6 to 11 cycles, used a sample-barcoded 5' primer plus a J-beta primer mix. A single record per CDR3 protein comes from TCRdb applying MiXCR to the 5' RACE reads. The table shows 1,500,000 or so distinct CDR3 sequences, with around 55% occurring only once.

This chain uses TRBV27 with TRBJ2-5; 9 nucleotides agree with TRBD1. The receptor was derived from a man younger than 30 in good health. Sequencing was performed on blood. Here the CDR3 reads CASSGSGTGYLSQETQYF. For the CDR3, the DNA is TGTGCCAGCAGTGGATCCGGGACAGGGTATCTATCCCAAGAGACCCAGTACTTC.